The rows below give T cell receptor beta chains drawn from one sample of a study of long-term antiretroviral therapy in people with HIV. Data came from immunoSEQ multiplex PCR; TCRdb stores just in-frame clones and leaves some out. The sample has about 33,000 clones; approximately 96% are singletons. The material sequenced was unsorted PBMCs, taken 6.5 to 6.6 years after starting antiretroviral therapy. These receptors all come from a man aged 25-40 years with HIV. The CDR3 runs from the conserved cysteine through the conserved F or W. The D gene is left open where the match is weak. Expanded clones are given a class, and other clones once, few, many or no size at all.

>-|-|TRBV10-3|TRBJ2-7
CAISSGAYLYEQYF
TGTGCCATTTCCTCCGGGGCCTATCTATACGAGCAGTACTTC
>TRBD2|-|TRBV19|TRBJ2-2
CASSKLAGYFGELFF
TGTGCCAGTAGTAAACTAGCGGGCTACTTCGGGGAGCTGTTTTTT
>TRBD2|-|TRBV7-8|TRBJ2-7
CASTPRIAGYHEQYF
TGTGCCAGCACCCCTAGGATAGCGGGATATCACGAGCAGTACTTC
>TRBD1|-|TRBV5-1|TRBJ2-2
CASSAWTGDAGELFF
TGCGCCAGCAGCGCCTGGACAGGGGATGCCGGGGAGCTGTTTTTT
>-|-|TRBV28|TRBJ2-7
CASSSPKTDYEQYF
TGTGCCAGCAGTAGCCCCAAGACAGACTACGAGCAGTACTTC
>-|-|TRBV7-9|TRBJ1-1
CASSTQGITEAFF
TGTGCCAGCAGCACCCAAGGGATCACTGAAGCTTTCTTT
>-|-|TRBV2|TRBJ1-5
CASSEASGGRNQPQHF
TGTGCCAGCAGTGAAGCGTCAGGAGGTCGCAATCAGCCCCAGCATTTT
>-|-|TRBV27|TRBJ2-1
CASSANTDYNEQFF
TGTGCCAGCAGTGCTAATACTGATTACAATGAGCAGTTCTTC
>-|-|TRBV6-6|TRBJ1-1
CASEDSNTEAFF
TGTGCCAGCGAAGATTCGAACACTGAAGCTTTCTTT
>-|-|TRBV7-9|TRBJ1-3
CASSSGLAGVGNTIYF
TGTGCCAGCAGCTCAGGTCTAGCAGGGGTCGGAAACACCATATATTTT
>-|-|TRBV11-2|TRBJ2-7
CASSRWGASYEQYF
TGTGCCAGCAGTCGATGGGGGGCATCCTACGAGCAGTACTTC
>-|once|TRBV2|TRBJ2-5
CASNVESEETQYF
TGTGCCAGCAATGTTGAAAGTGAAGAGACCCAGTACTTC
>-|-|TRBV29-1|TRBJ2-7
CSALSGGGYEQYF
TGCAGCGCCCTTAGCGGAGGGGGCTACGAGCAGTACTTC
>TRBD1|-|TRBV7-9|TRBJ2-2
CASSLGQGNTGELFF
TGTGCCAGCAGCCTCGGACAGGGGAACACCGGGGAGCTGTTTTTT
>-|-|TRBV4-3|TRBJ1-1
CASSQEPVETFF
TGCGCCAGCAGCCAAGAGCCCGTTGAAACTTTCTTT
>-|-|TRBV7-9|TRBJ1-1
CASSLGGTLEAFF
TGTGCCAGCAGCTTAGGAGGGACCCTTGAAGCTTTCTTT
>-|-|TRBV2|TRBJ1-1
CASSDSQGDTEAFF
TGTGCCAGCAGTGACTCACAGGGTGACACTGAAGCTTTCTTT
>-|-|TRBV25-1|TRBJ2-7
CASSTLHEQYF
TGTGCCAGCAGTACCCTGCACGAGCAGTACTTC
>TRBD1|-|TRBV19|TRBJ1-5
CASSIGRGDRGRQPQHF
TGTGCCAGTAGTATTGGGAGGGGGGACAGGGGGCGTCAGCCCCAGCATTTT
>TRBD2|-|TRBV7-2|TRBJ2-3
CASSLLAGGSTDTQYF
TGTGCCAGCAGCTTACTAGCGGGGGGAAGCACAGATACGCAGTATTTT
>TRBD1|-|TRBV6-5|TRBJ1-1
CASRKPQGGNTEAFF
TGTGCCAGTAGAAAGCCCCAGGGGGGGAACACTGAAGCTTTCTTT
>-|-|TRBV30|TRBJ1-4
CAWRKQNEKLFF
TGTGCCTGGAGGAAGCAGAATGAAAAACTGTTTTTT
>TRBD2|once|TRBV9|TRBJ2-7
CASSVVASGAYEQYF
TGTGCCAGCAGCGTAGTGGCTAGCGGGGCCTACGAGCAGTACTTC
>TRBD2|-|TRBV18|TRBJ2-1
CASSPRGERGVGHEQFF
TGTGCCAGCTCACCTCGAGGAGAGCGGGGGGTCGGGCATGAGCAGTTCTTC
>-|-|TRBV2|TRBJ1-6
CASARGGDFSPLHF
TGTGCCAGCGCCCGGGGGGGGGACTTCTCACCCCTCCACTTT
>-|-|TRBV7-8|TRBJ2-5
CASRFSTGRLRETQYF
TGTGCCAGCAGATTTAGTACAGGGAGGCTCAGGGAGACCCAGTACTTC
>-|-|TRBV27|TRBJ2-7
CASSPQSGISYEQYF
TGTGCCAGCAGTCCTCAGTCGGGGATAAGCTACGAGCAGTACTTC
>TRBD2|-|TRBV10-3|TRBJ2-1
CASRLAGDVYNEQFF
TGTGCCAGCAGACTAGCGGGAGATGTCTACAATGAGCAGTTCTTC
>-|-|TRBV4-1|TRBJ2-5
CASSQDPAKTQYF
TGCGCCAGCAGCCAAGACCCTGCTAAGACCCAGTACTTC
>-|-|TRBV6-5|TRBJ1-1
CASRQGGTEAFF
TGTGCCAGCAGGCAGGGAGGGACTGAAGCTTTCTTT
>TRBD1|once|TRBV19|TRBJ1-5
CASSMGDRVPSNQPQHF
TGTGCCAGTAGTATGGGTGACAGGGTACCCAGCAATCAGCCCCAGCATTTT
>-|-|TRBV7-2|TRBJ2-3
CASSPRDLGRDTQYF
TGTGCCAGCAGCCCGCGGGACTTAGGGAGGGATACGCAGTATTTT